The clone carrying this T cell receptor beta chain was picked up many times. Each single cDNA molecule received a unique molecular identifier. One entry per CDR3 protein results from TCRdb running MiXCR on the 5' RACE reads. This sample carries about 50,000 distinct CDR3 sequences, around a tenth of them seen once, and the ten largest clones take more than 13%. The data belong to a study of early T cells in non-severe SARS-CoV-2 infection. Germline values: CDR1 SGHRS, CDR2 YFSETQ. CDR3 length equals 17 residues. Trimming cost V 4 bases and J 0 bases, with 18 bases left between them. The V and J genes are TRBV5-1 and TRBJ2-3; the D call may be TRBD1 or TRBD2 (5 bases each). The sample comprised whole blood. This receptor was obtained from an adult who was a healthcare worker with PCR-confirmed SARS-CoV-2 infection or an uninfected control (not recorded which). CDR3: CASSPGGVTPSTDTQYF. The CDR3 DNA follows: TGCGCCAGCAGCCCTGGGGGAGTAACCCCTAGCACAGATACGCAGTATTTT.